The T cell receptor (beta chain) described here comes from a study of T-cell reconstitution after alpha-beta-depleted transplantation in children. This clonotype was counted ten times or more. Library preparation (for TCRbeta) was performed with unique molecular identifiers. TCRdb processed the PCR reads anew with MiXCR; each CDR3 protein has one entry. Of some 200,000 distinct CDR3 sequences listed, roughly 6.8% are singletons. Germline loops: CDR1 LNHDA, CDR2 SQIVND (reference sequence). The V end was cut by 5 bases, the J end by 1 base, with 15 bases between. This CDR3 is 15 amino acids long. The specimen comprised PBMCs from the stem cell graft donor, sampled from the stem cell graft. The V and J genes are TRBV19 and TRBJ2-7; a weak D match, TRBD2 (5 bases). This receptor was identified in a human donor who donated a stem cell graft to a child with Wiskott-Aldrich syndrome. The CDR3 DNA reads TGTGCCAGTAGTCTGAGGGCCAGCCCATCCTACGAGCAGTACTTC. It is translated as CASSLRASPSYEQYF. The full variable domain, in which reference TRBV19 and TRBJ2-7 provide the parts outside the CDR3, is DGGITQSPKYLFRKEGQNVTLSCEQNLNHDAMYWYRQDPGQGLRLIYYSQIVNDFQKGDIAEGYSVSREKKESFPLTVTSAQKNPTAFYLCASSLRASPSYEQYFGPGTRLTVT.